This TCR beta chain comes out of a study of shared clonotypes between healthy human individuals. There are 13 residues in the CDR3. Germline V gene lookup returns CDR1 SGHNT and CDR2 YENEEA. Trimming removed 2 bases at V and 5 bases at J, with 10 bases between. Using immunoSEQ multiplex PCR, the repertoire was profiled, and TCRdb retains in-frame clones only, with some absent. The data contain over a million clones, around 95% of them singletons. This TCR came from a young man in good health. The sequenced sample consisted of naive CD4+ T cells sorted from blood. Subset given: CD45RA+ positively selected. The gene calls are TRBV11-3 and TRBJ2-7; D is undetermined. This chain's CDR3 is CASSLSEVHEQYF. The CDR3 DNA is TGTGCCAGCAGCTTATCTGAAGTCCACGAGCAGTACTTC.